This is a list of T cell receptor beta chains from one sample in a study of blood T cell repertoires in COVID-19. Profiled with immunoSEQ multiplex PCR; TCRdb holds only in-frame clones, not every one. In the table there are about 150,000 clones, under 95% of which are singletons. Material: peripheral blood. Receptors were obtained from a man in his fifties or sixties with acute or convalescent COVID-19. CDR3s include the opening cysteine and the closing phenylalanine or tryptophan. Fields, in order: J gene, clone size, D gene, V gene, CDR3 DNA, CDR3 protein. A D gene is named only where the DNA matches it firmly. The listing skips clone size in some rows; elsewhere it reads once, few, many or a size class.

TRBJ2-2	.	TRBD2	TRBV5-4	TGTGCCAGCAGCTCCGGGACTACCCTTAACACCGGGGAGCTGTTTTTT	CASSSGTTLNTGELFF
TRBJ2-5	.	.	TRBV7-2	TGTGCCAGCAGCCTGGGGTCGCGGGCCCAGTACTTC	CASSLGSRAQYF
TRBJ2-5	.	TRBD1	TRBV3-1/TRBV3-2	TGTGCCAGCAGCCTACAGGACAGGGGGCGGTGGGAGACCCAGTACTTC	CASSLQDRGRWETQYF
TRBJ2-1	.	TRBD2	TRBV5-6	TGTGCCAGCAGCCGGGCGGGGGGGCCTTACAATGAGCAGTTCTTC	CASSRAGGPYNEQFF
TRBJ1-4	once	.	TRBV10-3	TGTGCCTCCGGGGGGAACCCTGAGTGGGAAAAACTGTTTTTT	CASGGNPEWEKLFF
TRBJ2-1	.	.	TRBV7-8	TGTGCCAGCAGCCCGTTTCTGGGGCAGGGGCGACCGGGGATGAATGAGCAGTTCTTC	CASSPFLGQGRPGMNEQFF
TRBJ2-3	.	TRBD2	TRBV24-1	TGTGCCACCAGGGTTTCCCATAGCGGGGGACTCCCTGATAGCACAGATACGCAGTATTTT	CATRVSHSGGLPDSTDTQYF
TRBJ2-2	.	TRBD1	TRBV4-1	TGCGCCAGCAGCCCGAGGAGGACAGGGGGTTCCGGGGAGCTGTTTTTT	CASSPRRTGGSGELFF
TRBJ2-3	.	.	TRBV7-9	TGTGCCAGCAGCTCGACAGGTTTGACAGATACGCAGTATTTT	CASSSTGLTDTQYF
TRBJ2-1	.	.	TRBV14	TGTGCCAGCAGCCTCGGGATTTACTACAATGAGCAGTTCTTC	CASSLGIYYNEQFF
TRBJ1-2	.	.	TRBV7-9	TGTGCCAGCAGCACACAGGATGGCTACACCTTC	CASSTQDGYTF
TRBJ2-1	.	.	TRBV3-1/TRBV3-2	TGTGCCAGCAGCCAAGGACACGGGGGCTACAATGAGCAGTTCTTC	CASSQGHGGYNEQFF
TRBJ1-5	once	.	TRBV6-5	TGTGCCAGCAGAATCGGACGGGGAGTGGGTCAGCCCCAGCATTTT	CASRIGRGVGQPQHF
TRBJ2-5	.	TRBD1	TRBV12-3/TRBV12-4	TGTGCCAGCAGATCGGACAGGGATCAGACCCAGTACTTC	CASRSDRDQTQYF
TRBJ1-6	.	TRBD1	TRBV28	TGTGCCAGCAGAGACAGGGGTGATAATTCACCCCTCCACTTT	CASRDRGDNSPLHF
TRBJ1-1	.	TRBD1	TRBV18	TGTGCCAGCTCCCCGGGACAGGTTGGCCTCATGAACACTGAAGCTTTCTTT	CASSPGQVGLMNTEAFF
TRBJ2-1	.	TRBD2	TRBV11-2	TGTGCCAGCTGGGGGGGATACAATGAGCAGTTCTTC	CASWGGYNEQFF
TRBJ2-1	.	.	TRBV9	TGTGCCAGCAGCGTAGCCCCGACGGCGGGTAATAATGAGCAGTTCTTC	CASSVAPTAGNNEQFF
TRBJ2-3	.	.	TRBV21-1	TGTGCCAGCAGCGAAGGGACAGGGGGGGCAGATACGCAGTATTTT	CASSEGTGGADTQYF
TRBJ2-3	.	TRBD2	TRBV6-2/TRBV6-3	TGTGCCAGCAGTCCCGGGGCGGGGGTCACAGATACGCAGTATTTT	CASSPGAGVTDTQYF
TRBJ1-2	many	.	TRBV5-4	TGTGCCAGCAGCTTGGGGAGGGGAGATGGCTACACCTTC	CASSLGRGDGYTF
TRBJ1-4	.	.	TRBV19	TGTGCCAGTAGTACCTACCCAGCGACCGCAACTAATGAAAAACTGTTTTTT	CASSTYPATATNEKLFF
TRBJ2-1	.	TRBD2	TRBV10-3	TGTGCCATCGGCCGTAGGAGCGGGAGTTCGGATGAGCAGTTCTTC	CAIGRRSGSSDEQFF
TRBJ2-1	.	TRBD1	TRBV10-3	TGTGCCATCAGACCGGGACAGGGGTTCTACAATGAGCAGTTCTTC	CAIRPGQGFYNEQFF
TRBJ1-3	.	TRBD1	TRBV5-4	TGTGCCAGCAGCTTGGCCGGGACAGGCAGCGTCACCATATATTTT	CASSLAGTGSVTIYF
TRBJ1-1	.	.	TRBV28	TGTGCCAGCAGTTTACTCAGGGATGAAGCTTTCTTT	CASSLLRDEAFF
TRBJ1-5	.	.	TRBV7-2	TGTGCCAGCAGCTTTAGGGGTGATCAGCCCCAGCATTTT	CASSFRGDQPQHF
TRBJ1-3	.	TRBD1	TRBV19	TGTGCCAGTAGTCCTCGACAGGGGGCAAAAGGAAACACCATATATTTT	CASSPRQGAKGNTIYF
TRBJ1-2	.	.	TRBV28	TGTGCCAGCAGGGGGGCAGGGGAGAGTTATGGCTACACCTTC	CASRGAGESYGYTF
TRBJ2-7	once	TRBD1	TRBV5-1	TGCGCCAGCAGCTACTTCCAAAGGACAGGGGACCCGTACGAGCAGTACTTC	CASSYFQRTGDPYEQYF
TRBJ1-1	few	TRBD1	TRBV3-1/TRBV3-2	TGTGCCAGCAGCCAAAGGTCAGGGGGCACTGAAGCTTTCTTT	CASSQRSGGTEAFF
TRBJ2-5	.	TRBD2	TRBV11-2	TGTGCCAGCAGCTTAGATAGTTGGGTCAAACTAGCGGGGACTCAAGAGACCCAGTACTTC	CASSLDSWVKLAGTQETQYF